The clone carrying this T cell receptor beta chain has at least ten counts. TCR beta cDNA was made from 450 to 500 ng total RNA with a constant-region primer. ARM-PCR, slightly modified, supplied the TCR beta libraries through three nested multiplex PCR rounds. TRBV1-TRBV30 forward and Cbeta reverse primers drove the first two roughly 10-cycle rounds. TCRdb processed the multiplex PCR reads anew with MiXCR; each CDR3 protein has one entry. Of 150,000 to 200,000 distinct CDR3 sequences listed, approximately 60% are singletons. Germline DNA was extracted alongside blood RNA, which was obtained from unsorted whole blood. This sample was included in a study of tumor-infiltrating lymphocytes in primary liver carcinoma. The CDR3 is made up of 17 amino acids. Germline values: CDR1 SGHAT, CDR2 FQNNGV. J was trimmed by 8 bases and V by 0 bases; bases with no gene match: 8.

The genes are TRBV11-2 and TRBJ2-1, with 12 positions matching TRBD2. Sequencing input: peripheral blood. The sequence came from a man aged 35-49 years with primary liver carcinoma and hepatitis B virus infection. The DNA of the CDR3 is TGTGCCAGCAGCTTAGATCCCCTAGCGGGAGGGGTCGATGAGCAGTTCTTC. Translated: CASSLDPLAGGVDEQFF. Full variable domain (rest looked up from reference TRBV11-2 and TRBJ2-1): EAGVAQSPRYKIIEKRQSVAFWCNPISGHATLYWYQQILGQGPKLLIQFQNNGVVDDSQLPKDRFSAERLKGVDSTLKIQPAKLEDSAVYLCASSLDPLAGGVDEQFFGPGTRLTVL.